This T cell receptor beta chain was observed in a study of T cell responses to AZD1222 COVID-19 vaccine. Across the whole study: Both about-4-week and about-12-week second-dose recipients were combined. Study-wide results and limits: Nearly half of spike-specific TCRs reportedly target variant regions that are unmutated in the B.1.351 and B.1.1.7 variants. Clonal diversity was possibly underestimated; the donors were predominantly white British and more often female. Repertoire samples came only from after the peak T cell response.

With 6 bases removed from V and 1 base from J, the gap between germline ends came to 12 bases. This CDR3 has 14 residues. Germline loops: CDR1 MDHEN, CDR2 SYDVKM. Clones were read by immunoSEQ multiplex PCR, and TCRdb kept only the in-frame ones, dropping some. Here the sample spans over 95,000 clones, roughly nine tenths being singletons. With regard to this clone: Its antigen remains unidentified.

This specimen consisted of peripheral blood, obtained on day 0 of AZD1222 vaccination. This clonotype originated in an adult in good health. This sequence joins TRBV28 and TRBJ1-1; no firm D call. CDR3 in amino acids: CASRFRVKNTEAFF. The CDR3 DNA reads TGTGCCAGCAGATTTAGGGTAAAGAACACTGAAGCTTTCTTT.